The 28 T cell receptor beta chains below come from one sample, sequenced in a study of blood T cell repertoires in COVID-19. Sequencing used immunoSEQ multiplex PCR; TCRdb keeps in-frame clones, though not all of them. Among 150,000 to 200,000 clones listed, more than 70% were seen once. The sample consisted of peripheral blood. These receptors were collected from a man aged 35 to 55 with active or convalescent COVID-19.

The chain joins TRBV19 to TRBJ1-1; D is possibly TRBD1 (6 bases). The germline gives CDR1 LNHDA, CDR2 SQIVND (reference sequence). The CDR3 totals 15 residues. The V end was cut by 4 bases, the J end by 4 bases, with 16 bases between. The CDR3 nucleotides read TGTGCCAGTAGTACCCCGGTGGGCAGGGGCACTGAAGCTTTCTTT. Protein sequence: CASSTPVGRGTEAFF.

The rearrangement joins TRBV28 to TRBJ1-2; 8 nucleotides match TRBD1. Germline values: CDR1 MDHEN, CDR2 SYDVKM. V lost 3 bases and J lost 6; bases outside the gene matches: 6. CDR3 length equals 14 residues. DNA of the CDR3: TGTGCCAGCAGTTTGTCGCACAGGGGGGATGGCTACACCTTC. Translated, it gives CASSLSHRGDGYTF.

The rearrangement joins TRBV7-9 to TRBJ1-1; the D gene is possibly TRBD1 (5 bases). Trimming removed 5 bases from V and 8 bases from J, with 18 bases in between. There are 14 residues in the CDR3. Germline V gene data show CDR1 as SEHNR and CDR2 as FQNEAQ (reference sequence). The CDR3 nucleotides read TGTGCCAGCAGCCCTAGGGGTCCAAGACCCGAAGCTTTCTTT. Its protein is CASSPRGPRPEAFF. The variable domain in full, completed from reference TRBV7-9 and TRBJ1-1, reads DTGVSQNPRHKITKRGQNVTFRCDPISEHNRLYWYRQTLGQGPEFLTYFQNEAQLEKSRLLSDRFSAERPKGSFSTLEIQRTEQGDSAMYLCASSPRGPRPEAFFGQGTRLTVV.

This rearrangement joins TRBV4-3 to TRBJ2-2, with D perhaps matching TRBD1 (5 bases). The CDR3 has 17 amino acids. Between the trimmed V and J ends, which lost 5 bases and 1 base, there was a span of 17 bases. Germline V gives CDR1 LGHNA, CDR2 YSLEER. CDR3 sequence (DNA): TGCGCCAGCAGCAAAAGGCTAGACAGCAAGAACACCGGGGAGCTGTTTTTT. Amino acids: CASSKRLDSKNTGELFF.

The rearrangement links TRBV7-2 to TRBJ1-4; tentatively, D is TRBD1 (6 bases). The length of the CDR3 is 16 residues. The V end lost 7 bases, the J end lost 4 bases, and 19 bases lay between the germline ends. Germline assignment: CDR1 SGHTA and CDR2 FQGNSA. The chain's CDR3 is CASTDPAQGFNEKLFF. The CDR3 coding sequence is TGTGCCAGCACCGACCCTGCCCAGGGGTTTAATGAAAAACTGTTTTTT.

DNA of the CDR3: TGCGCCAGCAGTGAGGGAGGACGGGGGTCTGAAGCTTTCTTT. It encodes CASSEGGRGSEAFF. The chain is built from TRBV10-1 and TRBJ1-1; tentative D call: TRBD1 (5 bases). The ends were cut back, 2 bases at V and 6 bases at J, with 13 bases in the middle. CDR3 length equals 14 residues. Germline V CDR1 and CDR2: WNHNN, SYGVQD (reference sequence).

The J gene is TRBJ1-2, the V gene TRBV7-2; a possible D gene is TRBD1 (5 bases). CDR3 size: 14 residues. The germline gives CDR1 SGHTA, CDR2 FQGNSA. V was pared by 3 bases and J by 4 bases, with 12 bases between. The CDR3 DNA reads TGTGCCAGCAGCTTGTCAGGGCTGGGCTATGGCTACACCTTC. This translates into CASSLSGLGYGYTF.

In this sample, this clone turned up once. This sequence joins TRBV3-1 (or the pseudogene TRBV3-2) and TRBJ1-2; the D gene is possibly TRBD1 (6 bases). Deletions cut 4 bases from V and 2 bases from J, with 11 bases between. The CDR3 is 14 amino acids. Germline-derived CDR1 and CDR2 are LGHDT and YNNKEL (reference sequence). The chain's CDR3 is CASSLQGSNYGYTF. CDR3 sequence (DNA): TGTGCCAGCAGCCTACAGGGATCAAACTATGGCTACACCTTC.

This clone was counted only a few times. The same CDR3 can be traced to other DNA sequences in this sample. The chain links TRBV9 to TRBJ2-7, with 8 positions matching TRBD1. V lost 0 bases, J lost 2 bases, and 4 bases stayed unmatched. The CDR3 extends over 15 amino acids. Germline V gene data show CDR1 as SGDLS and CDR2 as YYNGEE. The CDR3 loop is CASSVGQGIAYEQYF. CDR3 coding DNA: TGTGCCAGCAGCGTAGGACAGGGGATCGCCTACGAGCAGTACTTC.

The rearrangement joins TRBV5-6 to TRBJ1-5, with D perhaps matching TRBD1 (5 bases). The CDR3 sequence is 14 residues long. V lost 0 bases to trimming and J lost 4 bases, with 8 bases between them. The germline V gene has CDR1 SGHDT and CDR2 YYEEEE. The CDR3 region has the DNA TGTGCCAGCAGCTTGGGCAGGGCTAATCAGCCCCAGCATTTT. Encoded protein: CASSLGRANQPQHF.

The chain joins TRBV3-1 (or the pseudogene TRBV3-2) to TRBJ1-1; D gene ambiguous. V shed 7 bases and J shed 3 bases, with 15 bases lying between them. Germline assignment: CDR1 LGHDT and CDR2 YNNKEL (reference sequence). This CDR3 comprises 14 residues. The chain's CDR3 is CASTFSGLYTEAFF. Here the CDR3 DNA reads TGTGCCAGCACCTTTAGCGGGCTTTACACTGAAGCTTTCTTT.

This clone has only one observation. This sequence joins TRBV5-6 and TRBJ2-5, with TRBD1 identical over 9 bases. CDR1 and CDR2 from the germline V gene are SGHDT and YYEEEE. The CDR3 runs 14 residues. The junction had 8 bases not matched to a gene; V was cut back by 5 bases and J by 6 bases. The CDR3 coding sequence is TGTGCCAGCAGTTCCGGGACAGGGAGACAGACCCAGTACTTC. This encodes CASSSGTGRQTQYF.

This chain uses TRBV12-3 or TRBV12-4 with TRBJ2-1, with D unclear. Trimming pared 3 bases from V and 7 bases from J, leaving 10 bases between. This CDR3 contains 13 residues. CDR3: CASSFRRINEQFF. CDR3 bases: TGTGCCAGCAGTTTCAGGCGAATAAATGAGCAGTTCTTC.

CDR3 residues: CASSYLRRRENYGYTF. The CDR3 DNA is TGTGCCAGCAGTTATCTTCGCAGGCGAGAGAACTATGGCTACACCTTC. The chain carries TRBV6-5 and TRBJ1-2, with D unresolved. With 3 bases removed from V and 2 bases from J, the gap between germline ends came to 16 bases. Germline V CDR1 and CDR2: MNHEY, SVGAGI. The CDR3 spans 16 residues.

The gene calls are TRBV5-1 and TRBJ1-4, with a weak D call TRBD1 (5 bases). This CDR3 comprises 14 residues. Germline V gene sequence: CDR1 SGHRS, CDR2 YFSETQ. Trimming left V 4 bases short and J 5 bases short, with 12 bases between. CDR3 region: CASSRQFRNEKLFF. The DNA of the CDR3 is TGCGCCAGCAGCCGACAGTTCCGGAATGAAAAACTGTTTTTT. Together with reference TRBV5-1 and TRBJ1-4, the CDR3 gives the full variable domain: KAGVTQTPRYLIKTRGQQVTLSCSPISGHRSVSWYQQTPGQGLQFLFEYFSETQRNKGNFPGRFSGRQFSNSRSEMNVSTLELGDSALYLCASSRQFRNEKLFFGSGTQLSVL.

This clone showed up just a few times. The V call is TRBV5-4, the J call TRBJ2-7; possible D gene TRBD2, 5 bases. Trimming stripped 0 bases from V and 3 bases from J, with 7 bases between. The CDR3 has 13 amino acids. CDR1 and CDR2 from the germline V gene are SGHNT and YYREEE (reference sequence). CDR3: CASSLASHYEQYF. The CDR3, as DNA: TGTGCCAGCAGCTTGGCTAGCCACTACGAGCAGTACTTC.

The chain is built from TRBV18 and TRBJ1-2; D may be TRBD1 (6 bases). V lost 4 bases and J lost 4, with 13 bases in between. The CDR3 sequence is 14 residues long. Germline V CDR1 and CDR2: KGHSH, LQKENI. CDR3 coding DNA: TGTGCCAGCTCACTATCAGGGGATGGCTATGGCTACACCTTC. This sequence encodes CASSLSGDGYGYTF.

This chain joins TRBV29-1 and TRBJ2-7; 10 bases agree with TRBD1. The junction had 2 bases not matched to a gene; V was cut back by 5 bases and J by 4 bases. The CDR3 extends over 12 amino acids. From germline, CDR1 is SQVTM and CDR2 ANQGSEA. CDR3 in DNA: TGCAGCGTTAGACAGGGGGCTTACGAGCAGTACTTC. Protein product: CSVRQGAYEQYF.

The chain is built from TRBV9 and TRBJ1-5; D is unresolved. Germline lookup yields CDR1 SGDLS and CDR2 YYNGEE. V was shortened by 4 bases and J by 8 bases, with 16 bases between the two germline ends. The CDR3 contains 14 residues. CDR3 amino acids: CASSSDQEQKPQHF. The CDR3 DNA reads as TGTGCCAGCAGCTCCGACCAAGAACAGAAGCCCCAGCATTTT. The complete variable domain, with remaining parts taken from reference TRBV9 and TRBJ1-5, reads DSGVTQTPKHLITATGQRVTLRCSPRSGDLSVYWYQQSLDQGLQFLIQYYNGEERAKGNILERFSAQQFPDLHSELNLSSLELGDSALYFCASSSDQEQKPQHFGDGTRLSIL.

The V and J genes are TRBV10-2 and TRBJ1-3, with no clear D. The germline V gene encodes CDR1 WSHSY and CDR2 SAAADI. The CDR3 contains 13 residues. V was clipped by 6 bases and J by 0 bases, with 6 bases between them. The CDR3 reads CASRQNSGNTIYF. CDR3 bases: TGCGCCAGCAGACAGAACTCTGGAAACACCATATATTTT.

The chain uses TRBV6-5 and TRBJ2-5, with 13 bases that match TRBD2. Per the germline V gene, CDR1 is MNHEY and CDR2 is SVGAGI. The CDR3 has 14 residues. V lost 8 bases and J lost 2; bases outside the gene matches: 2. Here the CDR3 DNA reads TGTGCCAGCGCGGGACTAGCGGGGCAAGAGACCCAGTACTTC. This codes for CASAGLAGQETQYF.

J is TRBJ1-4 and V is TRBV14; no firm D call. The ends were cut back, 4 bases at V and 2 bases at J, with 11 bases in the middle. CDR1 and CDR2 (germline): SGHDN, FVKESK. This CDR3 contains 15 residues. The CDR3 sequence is CASSPGQITNEKLFF. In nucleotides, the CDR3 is TGTGCCAGCAGCCCGGGTCAGATTACTAATGAAAAACTGTTTTTT.

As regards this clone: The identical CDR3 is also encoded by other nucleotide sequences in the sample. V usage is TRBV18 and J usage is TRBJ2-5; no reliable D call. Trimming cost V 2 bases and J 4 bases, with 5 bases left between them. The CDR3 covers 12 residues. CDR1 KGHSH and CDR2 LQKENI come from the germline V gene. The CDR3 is CASSPRGETQYF. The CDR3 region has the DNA TGTGCCAGCTCACCAAGAGGAGAGACCCAGTACTTC.

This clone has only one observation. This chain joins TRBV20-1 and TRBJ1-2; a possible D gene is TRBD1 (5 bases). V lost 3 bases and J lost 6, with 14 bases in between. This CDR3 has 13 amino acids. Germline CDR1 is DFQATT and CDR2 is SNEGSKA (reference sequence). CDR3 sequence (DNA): TGCAGTGCTAGTAAGGGGACTACGGATGGCTACACCTTC. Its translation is CSASKGTTDGYTF.

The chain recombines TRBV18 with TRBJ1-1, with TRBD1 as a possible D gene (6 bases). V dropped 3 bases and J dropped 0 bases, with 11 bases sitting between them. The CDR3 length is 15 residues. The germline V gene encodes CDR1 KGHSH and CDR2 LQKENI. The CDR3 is CASSPQKGVNTEAFF. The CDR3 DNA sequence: TGTGCCAGCTCACCCCAGAAGGGGGTGAACACTGAAGCTTTCTTT.

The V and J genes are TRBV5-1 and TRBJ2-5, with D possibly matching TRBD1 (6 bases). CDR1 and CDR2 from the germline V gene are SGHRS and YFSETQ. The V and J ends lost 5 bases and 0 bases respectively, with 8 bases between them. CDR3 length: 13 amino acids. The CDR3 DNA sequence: TGCGCCAGCAGAAGGACAGACCAAGAGACCCAGTACTTC. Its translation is CASRRTDQETQYF.

The CDR3: CAWSVAGSLNTEAFF. The CDR3 DNA follows: TGTGCCTGGAGTGTAGCGGGCAGCCTGAACACTGAAGCTTTCTTT. This rearrangement joins TRBV30 to TRBJ1-1; D not resolved. V was pared by 0 bases and J by 0 bases, with 11 bases between. CDR1 is GTSNPN and CDR2 is SVGIG in the germline V gene (reference sequence). The CDR3 is 15 residues long.

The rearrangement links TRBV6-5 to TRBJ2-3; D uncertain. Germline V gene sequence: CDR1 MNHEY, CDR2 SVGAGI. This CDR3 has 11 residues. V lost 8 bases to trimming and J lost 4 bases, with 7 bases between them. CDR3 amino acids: CASGPSDTQYF. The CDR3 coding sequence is TGTGCCAGCGGCCCATCAGATACGCAGTATTTT.